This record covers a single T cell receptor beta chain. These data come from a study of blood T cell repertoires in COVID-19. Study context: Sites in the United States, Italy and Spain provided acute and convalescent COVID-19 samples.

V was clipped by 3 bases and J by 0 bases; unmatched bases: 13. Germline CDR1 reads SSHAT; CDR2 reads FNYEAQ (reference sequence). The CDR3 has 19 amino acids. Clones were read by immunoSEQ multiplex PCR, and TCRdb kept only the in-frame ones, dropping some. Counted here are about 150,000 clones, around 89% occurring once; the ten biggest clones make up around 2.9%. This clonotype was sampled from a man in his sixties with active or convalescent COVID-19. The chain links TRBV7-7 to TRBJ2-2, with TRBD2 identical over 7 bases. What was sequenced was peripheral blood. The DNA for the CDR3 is TGTGCCAGCAGCTTCGGGGCTAGCGGCGATTTCGCGAACACCGGGGAGCTGTTTTTT. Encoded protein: CASSFGASGDFANTGELFF.